The 26 T cell receptor beta chains given below trace back to one sample, sequenced in a study of OX40 agonist ivuxolimab in advanced cancers. To prepare the library, the immunoSEQ multiplex PCR assay was applied. This is the immuneACCESS table as TCRdb keeps it, with only in-frame sequences that have V and J called. A part of the clones is gone; compared with another copy, unresolved V genes explain less than half, and the rest is unexplained. The sample yields 65,000 to 75,000 clones; roughly nine tenths were counted once. The ten largest clones add up to 4% to 4.5% of the sample. This specimen consisted of CD4+ or CD8+ T cells sorted from blood, obtained in a trial of the OX40 agonist ivuxolimab. Every receptor here comes from an adult with an advanced solid tumor such as melanoma, head and neck, liver or kidney cancer.

The J gene is TRBJ2-2, the V gene TRBV6-4, with 8 bases matching TRBD2. CDR3 length: 19 amino acids. The trim removed 0 bases at V and 3 bases at J, leaving 12 bases unmatched. Germline lookup yields CDR1 MRHNA and CDR2 SNTAGT. The CDR3 loop reads CASSDSFSGKRYDTGELFF. CDR3 DNA sequence: TGTGCCAGCAGTGACTCGTTTAGCGGGAAGAGGTACGACACCGGGGAGCTGTTTTTT.

The rearrangement uses TRBV28 and TRBJ2-7; D not resolved. This CDR3 region has 11 residues. Trimming left V 7 bases short and J 6 bases short, with 10 bases between. Looked up from germline, CDR1 is MDHEN and CDR2 is SYDVKM. The CDR3 here is CASIRLGEQYF. The CDR3 coding sequence is TGTGCCAGCATCAGATTGGGCGAGCAGTACTTC. The full variable domain, with the rest looked up from reference TRBV28 and TRBJ2-7, is DVKVTQSSRYLVKRTGEKVFLECVQDMDHENMFWYRQDPGLGLRLIYFSYDVKMKEKGDIPEGYSVSREKKERFSLILESASTNQTSMYLCASIRLGEQYFGPGTRLTVT.

J is TRBJ1-1 and V is TRBV6-5; D gene uncertain. V was shortened by 6 bases and J by 6 bases, with 14 bases between the two germline ends. The CDR3 spans 13 residues. Per the germline V gene, CDR1 is MNHEY and CDR2 is SVGAGI. The CDR3 protein is CASSPPGMAEAFF. As DNA, the CDR3 is TGTGCCAGCAGCCCGCCGGGGATGGCTGAAGCTTTCTTT.

The chain joins TRBV4-3 to TRBJ2-5; D may be TRBD1 or TRBD2 (6 bases each). Germline-derived CDR1 and CDR2 are LGHNA and YSLEER. The V gene lost 0 bases and the J gene lost 5 bases, with 13 bases spanning the gap. CDR3 size: 15 residues. CDR3 loop: CASSQDGRGAETQYF. CDR3 nucleotide sequence: TGCGCCAGCAGCCAAGATGGAAGGGGGGCGGAGACCCAGTACTTC.

This clone was found once. Within the sample, other DNA sequences also encode this same CDR3. This chain connects TRBV5-1 to TRBJ2-2; D not certain. Germline CDR1 SGHRS, CDR2 YFSETQ. This CDR3 is 14 amino acids long. V lost 7 bases to trimming and J lost 5 bases, with 15 bases between them. The CDR3 nucleotides are TGCGCCAGCCGGGCGTTAGCAGATACCGGGGAGCTGTTTTTT. It codes for CASRALADTGELFF.

The chain recombines TRBV2 with TRBJ2-5; D may be TRBD1 (6 bases). V dropped 5 bases and J dropped 2 bases, with 6 bases sitting between them. The germline V gene encodes CDR1 SNHLY and CDR2 FYNNEI. The CDR3 contains 12 residues. CDR3 nucleotides: TGTGCCAGCAGTACAGGGCAAGAGACCCAGTACTTC. Protein sequence: CASSTGQETQYF.

The chain couples TRBV5-1 to TRBJ2-3; 8 bases line up with TRBD1. With V trimmed by 2 bases and J by 1 base, 6 bases remained unmatched. The CDR3 has 16 amino acids. Germline CDR1 is SGHRS and CDR2 is YFSETQ. For the CDR3, the DNA is TGCGCCAGCAGCTTACAGGGGGAGGAGGGCACAGATACGCAGTATTTT. The encoded protein is CASSLQGEEGTDTQYF. Together with reference TRBV5-1 and TRBJ2-3, the CDR3 gives the full variable domain: KAGVTQTPRYLIKTRGQQVTLSCSPISGHRSVSWYQQTPGQGLQFLFEYFSETQRNKGNFPGRFSGRQFSNSRSEMNVSTLELGDSALYLCASSLQGEEGTDTQYFGPGTRLTVL.

The rearrangement links TRBV30 to TRBJ2-2, with D perhaps matching TRBD2 (6 bases). Germline V gene lookup returns CDR1 GTSNPN and CDR2 SVGIG (reference sequence). The length of the CDR3 is 14 residues. V was cut by 4 bases and J by 3 bases, with 12 bases left in between. The CDR3 loop is CAWTGTSHTGELFF. The CDR3 DNA reads as TGTGCCTGGACGGGGACTTCCCACACCGGGGAGCTGTTTTTT. The full variable domain, its missing parts supplied by reference TRBV30 and TRBJ2-2, is SQTIHQWPATLVQPVGSPLSLECTVEGTSNPNLYWYRQAAGRGLQLLFYSVGIGQISSEVPQNLSASRPQDRQFILSSKKLLLSDSGFYLCAWTGTSHTGELFFGEGSRLTVL.

This chain joins TRBV5-1 and TRBJ2-3; 12 bases are shared with TRBD1. The CDR3 is 16 amino acids. The trim removed 4 bases at V and 3 bases at J, leaving 6 bases unmatched. Per germline, CDR1 SGHRS and CDR2 YFSETQ. The CDR3 region is CASSLGTGGGTDTQYF. Written as DNA, the CDR3 is TGCGCCAGCAGCCTAGGGACAGGGGGCGGAACAGATACGCAGTATTTT. Drawing the rest from reference TRBV5-1 and TRBJ2-3, the complete variable domain is KAGVTQTPRYLIKTRGQQVTLSCSPISGHRSVSWYQQTPGQGLQFLFEYFSETQRNKGNFPGRFSGRQFSNSRSEMNVSTLELGDSALYLCASSLGTGGGTDTQYFGPGTRLTVL.

This clone was counted a single time. The chain links TRBV5-4 to TRBJ2-7; D tentatively reads TRBD1 or TRBD2 (5 bases each). The CDR3 sequence is 17 residues long. Between the trimmed V and J ends, which lost 1 base and 0 bases, there was a span of 17 bases. Looked up from germline, CDR1 is SGHNT and CDR2 is YYREEE (reference sequence). The CDR3 region is CASSLSSGPSNSYEQYF. CDR3 nucleotides: TGTGCCAGCAGCTTGAGTTCGGGGCCCTCAAACTCCTACGAGCAGTACTTC. The whole variable domain, remainder taken from reference TRBV5-4 and TRBJ2-7, is ETGVTQSPTHLIKTRGQQVTLRCSSQSGHNTVSWYQQALGQGPQFIFQYYREEENGRGNFPPRFSGLQFPNYSSELNVNALELDDSALYLCASSLSSGPSNSYEQYFGPGTRLTVT.

The chain couples TRBV11-3 to TRBJ2-3, with a tentative D call TRBD1 (6 bases). The germline V gene encodes CDR1 SGHNT and CDR2 YENEEA. The CDR3 consists of 15 residues. Trimming cost V 2 bases and J 2 bases, with 11 bases left between them. CDR3 DNA sequence: TGTGCCAGCAGCTTACCAGGACAGAACACAGATACGCAGTATTTT. Translated: CASSLPGQNTDTQYF.

The chain employs TRBV19 and TRBJ2-5; TRBD1 agrees at 9 bases. Germline V lookup: CDR1 LNHDA, CDR2 SQIVND (reference sequence). With 10 bases clipped from V and 3 bases from J, the junction kept 12 bases outside the gene matches. This CDR3 spans 15 amino acids. CDR3 residues: CATKNSGTGKETQYF. The CDR3 DNA sequence: TGTGCCACTAAAAATTCCGGGACAGGGAAAGAGACCCAGTACTTC.

The rearrangement joins TRBV5-1 to TRBJ2-5, with D perhaps matching TRBD1 (7 bases). The CDR3 runs to 14 residues. Germline values: CDR1 SGHRS, CDR2 YFSETQ. V was pared by 2 bases and J by 4 bases, with 12 bases between. The CDR3 DNA reads as TGCGCCAGCAGCTTCAGGGGGGATGGAGAGACCCAGTACTTC. This sequence encodes CASSFRGDGETQYF.

This clone was picked up one time. J is TRBJ2-5 and V is TRBV9; D perhaps matches TRBD2 (5 bases). V was pared by 0 bases and J by 4 bases, with 7 bases between. The CDR3 totals 13 residues. Germline CDR1 reads SGDLS; CDR2 reads YYNGEE. CDR3 DNA sequence: TGTGCCAGCAGCGTAGCTACTAGAGAGACCCAGTACTTC. Amino acid sequence: CASSVATRETQYF. Looking up the rest from reference TRBV9 and TRBJ2-5 gives the full variable domain: DSGVTQTPKHLITATGQRVTLRCSPRSGDLSVYWYQQSLDQGLQFLIQYYNGEERAKGNILERFSAQQFPDLHSELNLSSLELGDSALYFCASSVATRETQYFGPGTRLLVL.

V usage is TRBV19 and J usage is TRBJ2-2; 7 bases map to TRBD2. V was clipped by 4 bases and J by 0 bases; unmatched bases: 2. The CDR3 covers 15 residues. CDR1 is LNHDA, CDR2 SQIVND, per germline (reference sequence). The CDR3 DNA sequence: TGTGCCAGTAGTACTAGCGGAGCGAACACCGGGGAGCTGTTTTTT. It specifies CASSTSGANTGELFF.

The J gene is TRBJ1-4, the V gene TRBV5-1; maybe TRBD1 (5 bases). CDR1 and CDR2 (germline): SGHRS, YFSETQ. With 4 bases removed from V and 0 bases from J, the gap between germline ends came to 10 bases. The CDR3 extends over 15 amino acids. The CDR3 region is CASSPQGATNEKLFF. The CDR3 DNA follows: TGCGCCAGCAGCCCCCAGGGTGCAACTAATGAAAAACTGTTTTTT.

The CDR3 nucleotides are TGTGCCAGCAGCCTTGGGGCGTCTAGCGGCCAAGAGACCCAGTACTTC. Amino acid sequence: CASSLGASSGQETQYF. The chain combines TRBV7-3 with TRBJ2-5; 7 nucleotides agree with TRBD2. The germline V gene encodes CDR1 SGHTA and CDR2 FQGTGA. The CDR3 runs 16 residues. Trimming removed 5 bases from V and 1 base from J; junction bases left unmatched: 10.

The V gene is TRBV6-5, the J gene TRBJ2-1; D gene uncertain. CDR3 length: 13 amino acids. Deletions cut 4 bases from V and 3 bases from J, with 7 bases between. Germline V gene data show CDR1 as MNHEY and CDR2 as SVGAGI. CDR3 sequence (DNA): TGTGCCAGCAGTTCCCCGGGCTACAATGAGCAGTTCTTC. Translation: CASSSPGYNEQFF.

A single count supports this clone. One end of the junction does not line up with germline, which may come from a read error. The chain employs TRBV7-9 and TRBJ2-5, with D unresolved. The germline V gene has CDR1 SEHNR and CDR2 FQNEAQ (reference sequence). CDR3 length: 13 amino acids. The CDR3 sequence: CASGLALKETQYF. CDR3 sequence (DNA): TGTGCCAGCGGCTTAGCACTAAAAGAGACCCAGTACTTC.

This clone was counted once. The chain joins TRBV7-9 to TRBJ2-3; 9 bases map to TRBD1. J gave up 4 bases and V 11 bases, and 4 bases lay outside the gene matches. The V gene's germline CDR1 is SEHNR and CDR2 FQNEAQ (reference sequence). The CDR3 extends over 12 amino acids. The CDR3 spells CAWDRAADTQYF. The DNA of the CDR3 is TGTGCCTGGGACAGGGCCGCAGATACGCAGTATTTT. Supplemented by reference TRBV7-9 and TRBJ2-3, the full variable domain reads DTGVSQNPRHKITKRGQNVTFRCDPISEHNRLYWYRQTLGQGPEFLTYFQNEAQLEKSRLLSDRFSAERPKGSFSTLEIQRTEQGDSAMYLCAWDRAADTQYFGPGTRLTVL.

The gene calls are TRBV11-3 and TRBJ1-4, with D maybe TRBD1 (5 bases). The CDR3 loop spans 15 amino acids. Germline V gene data show CDR1 as SGHNT and CDR2 as YENEEA. Trimming took off 7 bases at V and 9 bases at J, with 21 bases between the two ends. CDR3 loop: CASTPSGGPGQKLFF. For the CDR3, the DNA is TGTGCCAGCACCCCCAGTGGGGGTCCCGGGCAAAAACTGTTTTTT.

The CDR3 sequence: CASSQDGQLPFGNTIYF. Here the CDR3 DNA reads TGCGCCAGCAGCCAAGATGGGCAGCTGCCGTTCGGAAACACCATATATTTT. The V and J genes are TRBV4-1 and TRBJ1-3; D not resolved. Germline V gene data show CDR1 as MGHRA and CDR2 as YSYEKL. The CDR3 has 17 residues. Trimming took off 0 bases at V and 4 bases at J, with 16 bases between the two ends.

The gene calls are TRBV29-1 and TRBJ1-1; D gene uncertain. The CDR3 loop spans 12 amino acids. CDR1 SQVTM and CDR2 ANQGSEA come from the germline V gene. V lost 6 bases and J lost 0, with 8 bases in between. CDR3 residues: CSVTVMNTEAFF. The DNA for the CDR3 is TGCAGCGTAACAGTCATGAACACTGAAGCTTTCTTT.

The rearrangement links TRBV5-1 to TRBJ2-1; D remains ambiguous. The V end lost 1 base, the J end lost 0 bases, and 8 bases lay between the germline ends. Germline assignment: CDR1 SGHRS and CDR2 YFSETQ. The CDR3 is 15 residues long. The CDR3: CASSLRTDSYNEQFF. CDR3 sequence (DNA): TGCGCCAGCAGCTTGAGAACGGACTCCTACAATGAGCAGTTCTTC.

V usage is TRBV30 and J usage is TRBJ2-2, with D possibly TRBD1 on 5 matching bases. Germline CDR1 reads GTSNPN; CDR2 reads SVGIG (reference sequence). The CDR3 is made up of 14 amino acids. Trimming left V 1 base short and J 3 bases short, with 9 bases between. The CDR3 nucleotides are TGTGCCTGGAGTGCAGGGCGCTACACCGGGGAGCTGTTTTTT. Translation gives CAWSAGRYTGELFF.

The rearrangement uses TRBV2 and TRBJ2-4, with 7 positions matching TRBD2. The length of the CDR3 is 16 residues. With V trimmed by 8 bases and J by 8 bases, 18 bases remained unmatched. Germline CDR1 and CDR2: SNHLY and FYNNEI. This CDR3 is CASHDGAGTTRDIQYF. Here the CDR3 DNA reads TGTGCCAGCCACGACGGGGCCGGGACTACCCGCGACATTCAGTACTTC.